Shown below are 15 T cell receptor beta chains from a single sample sequenced in a study of T cells in Graves' hyperthyroidism and ophthalmopathy. RNA transcripts gave rise to amplified TCR beta CDR3 regions. A set of HTBI primers served as the primers for a first-round RT-PCR of the TCR CDR3. Using its own MiXCR run on the multiplex PCR reads, TCRdb lists one record per CDR3 protein. Of some 770,000 distinct CDR3 sequences listed, around 17% are singletons. The sequencing input was blood. These TCRs come from a man aged 18 to 30 with Graves' hyperthyroidism.

The chain couples TRBV11-2 to TRBJ2-3, with a tentative D call TRBD2 (6 bases). This CDR3 region has 17 residues. Deletions cut 6 bases from V and 5 bases from J, with 24 bases between. Germline lookup yields CDR1 SGHAT and CDR2 FQNNGV. The DNA of the CDR3 is TGTGCCAGCAGTCAAGGCCCCCCTTGGAGGGCCGAAGATACGCAGTATTTT. It codes for CASSQGPPWRAEDTQYF. The whole variable domain, remainder taken from reference TRBV11-2 and TRBJ2-3, is EAGVAQSPRYKIIEKRQSVAFWCNPISGHATLYWYQQILGQGPKLLIQFQNNGVVDDSQLPKDRFSAERLKGVDSTLKIQPAKLEDSAVYLCASSQGPPWRAEDTQYFGPGTRLTVL.

This clonotype was counted only a few times. The chain couples TRBV29-1 to TRBJ1-1; 8 bases match TRBD1. V trimming: 7 bases; J trimming: 1 base; junction bases outside the gene matches: 11. Germline CDR1 is SQVTM and CDR2 is ANQGSEA. The CDR3 consists of 15 residues. This chain's CDR3 is CSARDRRWSNTEAFF. The CDR3 DNA reads as TGCAGCGCTAGGGACAGGCGATGGTCGAACACTGAAGCTTTCTTT.

This clonotype was detected many times. The chain links TRBV27 to TRBJ2-7; D perhaps matches TRBD2 (6 bases). V lost 2 bases, J lost 4 bases, and 12 bases lay in between. Germline CDR1 MNHEY, CDR2 SMNVEV (reference sequence). The CDR3 has 14 residues. CDR3 bases: TGTGCCAGCAGTTTAAAGGCTAGCGATTACGAGCAGTACTTC. It is translated as CASSLKASDYEQYF.

This clonotype was counted between two and nine times. V gene TRBV7-2 combines with J gene TRBJ2-1; perhaps TRBD1 as D (5 bases). V lost 0 bases and J 10 bases, leaving 16 bases between the germline ends. Germline-derived CDR1 and CDR2 are SGHTA and FQGNSA. The CDR3 totals 15 residues. CDR3 sequence: CASSLAGARSWEQFF. DNA for the CDR3: TGTGCCAGCAGCTTAGCAGGGGCCAGATCATGGGAGCAGTTCTTC.

This chain connects TRBV7-9 to TRBJ2-1; 11 bases agree with TRBD1. After removal of 5 bases from V and 9 bases from J, the junction contained 6 bases not matched to a gene. Germline V gene data show CDR1 as SEHNR and CDR2 as FQNEAQ (reference sequence). CDR3 length: 14 residues. CDR3 region: CASSGDRGFGEQFF. CDR3 nucleotide sequence: TGTGCCAGCAGCGGGGACAGGGGGTTTGGTGAGCAGTTCTTC.

CDR3 protein: CAWSGSSGELFF. For the CDR3, the DNA is TGTGCCTGGAGTGGGAGCTCCGGGGAGCTGTTTTTT. V usage is TRBV30 and J usage is TRBJ2-2, with no clear D. Germline V gene sequence: CDR1 GTSNPN, CDR2 SVGIG (reference sequence). This CDR3 has 12 amino acids. V was pared by 1 base and J by 6 bases, with 6 bases between.

Details on this clonotype: A much larger clonotype is one base distant, so this may be a read error. As DNA, the CDR3 is TGTGCCAGTCACGCGGGGCCCTATCGGCCCCAGCATTTT. This encodes CASHAGPYRPQHF. The V and J genes are TRBV28 and TRBJ1-5, with D maybe TRBD1 (5 bases). CDR3 size: 13 residues. The germline V gene encodes CDR1 MDHEN and CDR2 SYDVKM. V lost 9 bases and J lost 9, with 18 bases in between. Filled out from reference TRBV28 and TRBJ1-5, the complete variable domain reads DVKVTQSSRYLVKRTGEKVFLECVQDMDHENMFWYRQDPGLGLRLIYFSYDVKMKEKGDIPEGYSVSREKKERFSLILESASTNQTSMYLCASHAGPYRPQHFGDGTRLSIL.

In this sample, this clonotype turned up many times. The chain recombines TRBV12-5 with TRBJ2-3, with TRBD2 matching over 8 bases. The CDR3 runs 18 residues. Germline assignment: CDR1 LGHNT and CDR2 FRNRAP. V lost 0 bases and J lost 4; bases outside the gene matches: 12. Here the CDR3 reads CASGLVGGDPGIADTQYF. DNA for the CDR3: TGTGCTAGTGGTTTGGTCGGGGGGGACCCTGGCATTGCAGATACGCAGTATTTT.

Comment on this clonotype: This may arise from a read error, as a much more abundant clone is one base away. V gene TRBV12-5 combines with J gene TRBJ2-5; 8 bases match TRBD1. V lost 4 bases to trimming and J lost 4 bases; unmatched junction nucleotides: 11. This CDR3 contains 16 residues. CDR1 is LGHNT, CDR2 FRNRAP, per germline. CDR3 sequence reads: CASGSVPQGAGETQYF. The CDR3 DNA follows: TGTGCTAGTGGTTCGGTGCCGCAGGGGGCGGGAGAGACCCAGTACTTC. The variable domain in full, completed from reference TRBV12-5 and TRBJ2-5, reads DARVTQTPRHKVTEMGQEVTMRCQPILGHNTVFWYRQTMMQGLELLAYFRNRAPLDDSGMPKDRFSAEMPDATLATLKIQPSEPRDSAVYFCASGSVPQGAGETQYFGPGTRLLVL.

The V call is TRBV28, the J call TRBJ1-5; 7 nucleotides agree with TRBD1. CDR1 and CDR2 (germline): MDHEN, SYDVKM. With V trimmed by 8 bases and J by 0 bases, 7 bases remained unmatched. There are 15 residues in the CDR3. In DNA form, the CDR3 reads TGTGCCAGCGGCCAGGGACAGATTAGCAATCAGCCCCAGCATTTT. Translated: CASGQGQISNQPQHF.

This chain joins TRBV18 and TRBJ2-3, with no clear D. Looked up from germline, CDR1 is KGHSH and CDR2 is LQKENI. CDR3 length: 16 amino acids. With 1 base removed from V and 3 bases from J, the gap between germline ends came to 14 bases. The CDR3 nucleotides are TGTGCCAGCTCACCACTGGCAGATTCTTCGACAGATACGCAGTATTTT. As protein: CASSPLADSSTDTQYF.

This clonotype was detected only a few times. The V gene is TRBV6-2 or TRBV6-3, the J gene TRBJ2-7, with no clear D. With 6 bases removed from V and 3 bases from J, the gap between germline ends came to 9 bases. CDR3 length: 12 amino acids. Germline CDR1 reads MNHEY; CDR2 reads SVGEGT. CDR3 bases: TGTGCCAGCAGGGACCGCAACTACGAGCAGTACTTC. Translating gives CASRDRNYEQYF.

The rearrangement uses TRBV5-1 and TRBJ1-4; tentative D call: TRBD1 (5 bases). V gave up 4 bases and J gave up 8 bases, with 18 bases separating them. The CDR3 extends over 15 amino acids. In germline, CDR1 is SGHRS, CDR2 YFSETQ. In DNA form, the CDR3 reads TGCGCCAGCAGCGGAGGGGAGAGTGCGGGAGAAAAACTGTTTTTT. It translates to CASSGGESAGEKLFF.

With regard to this clonotype: With a much larger clone just one base away, this may be a read error. This chain uses TRBV11-3 with TRBJ2-1; 13 bases fit TRBD2. The CDR3 is 17 residues long. In germline, CDR1 is SGHNT, CDR2 YENEEA. CDR3: CVSSLGLAGEVGDEQFF. DNA for the CDR3: TGTGTCAGCAGCTTAGGACTAGCGGGAGAGGTCGGGGATGAGCAGTTCTTC. The full variable domain, in which reference TRBV11-3 and TRBJ2-1 provide the parts outside the CDR3, is EAGVVQSPRYKIIEKKQPVAFWCNPISGHNTLYWYLQNLGQGPELLIRYENEEAVDDSQLPKDRFSAERLKGVDSTLKIQPAELGDSAVYLCVSSLGLAGEVGDEQFFGPGTRLTVL.

This clonotype was found a few times. V gene TRBV19 combines with J gene TRBJ2-5, with 11 positions matching TRBD2. J lost 5 bases, V lost 3 bases, and 8 bases had no gene match. There are 16 residues in the CDR3. Germline assignment: CDR1 LNHDA and CDR2 SQIVND (reference sequence). In nucleotides, the CDR3 is TGTGCCAGTAGTATTTCTAGCGGGAGGTTTTATGAGACCCAGTACTTC. Translation gives CASSISSGRFYETQYF.